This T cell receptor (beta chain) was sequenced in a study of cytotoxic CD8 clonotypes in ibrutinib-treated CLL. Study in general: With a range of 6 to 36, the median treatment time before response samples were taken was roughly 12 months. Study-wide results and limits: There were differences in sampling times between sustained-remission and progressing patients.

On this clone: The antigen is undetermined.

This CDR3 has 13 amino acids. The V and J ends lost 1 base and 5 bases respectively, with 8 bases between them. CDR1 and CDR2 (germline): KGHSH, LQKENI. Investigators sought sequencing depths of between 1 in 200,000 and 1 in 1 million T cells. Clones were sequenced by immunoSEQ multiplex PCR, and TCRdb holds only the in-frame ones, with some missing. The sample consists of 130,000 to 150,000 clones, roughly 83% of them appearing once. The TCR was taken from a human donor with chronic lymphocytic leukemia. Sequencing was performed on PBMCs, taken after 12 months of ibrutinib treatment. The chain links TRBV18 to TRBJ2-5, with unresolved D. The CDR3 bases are TGTGCCAGCTCACCACAAGTTTCCGAGACCCAGTACTTC. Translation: CASSPQVSETQYF.